The 21 T cell receptor beta chains reported below all come from one sample, sequenced in a study of T-cell memory formation after mild COVID-19. TCRdb reprocessed the 5' RACE reads with MiXCR, giving one entry per CDR3 protein. The sample includes approximately 340,000 distinct CDR3 sequences, approximately 15% of them seen just once. Source material: PBMCs or a T cell subset sorted from them (not recorded which). The receptors stem from a man aged 18 to 29 who had mild COVID-19 (a few samples of this study predate the infection). Cell type and time point are not known.

The chain recombines TRBV4-3 with TRBJ2-7; 7 positions match TRBD2. Trimming cost V 1 base and J 3 bases; bases outside gene matches: 6. Looked up from germline, CDR1 is LGHNA and CDR2 is YSLEER. CDR3 length: 15 amino acids. The CDR3 DNA reads as TGCGCCAGCAGCCAAGGGGTTAGCGGGTACTACGAGCAGTACTTC. It is translated as CASSQGVSGYYEQYF.

This clonotype showed up just a few times. The chain recombines TRBV18 with TRBJ2-7; 12 bases agree with TRBD2. Per the germline V gene, CDR1 is KGHSH and CDR2 is LQKENI. There are 17 residues in the CDR3. The ends lost 4 bases at V and 1 base at J; junction bases unmatched: 8. DNA of the CDR3: TGTGCCAGCTCACAAAACGTACTAGCGGGGGGTTCCTACGAGCAGTACGTC. Translating it yields CASSQNVLAGGSYEQYV.

This clonotype was seen a few times. The chain has TRBV19 and TRBJ1-2; TRBD1 matches at 9 bases. CDR1 LNHDA and CDR2 SQIVND come from the germline V gene (reference sequence). The CDR3 runs 15 residues. V trimming: 7 bases; J trimming: 2 bases; junction bases outside the gene matches: 8. CDR3 sequence (DNA): TGTGCCAGTATGGCCACCGGGACAGGGAACTATGGCTACACCTTC. This gives the protein CASMATGTGNYGYTF.

This clonotype came up many times. This chain uses TRBV29-1 with TRBJ1-5; D is unclear. Germline values: CDR1 SQVTM, CDR2 ANQGSEA. V was cut by 4 bases and J by 5 bases, with 9 bases left in between. The CDR3 spans 12 residues. The CDR3 loop reads CSVADFHQPQHF. The CDR3 DNA reads TGCAGCGTTGCGGACTTCCATCAGCCCCAGCATTTT.

The chain recombines TRBV12-3 or TRBV12-4 with TRBJ2-7; D is ambiguous. V was trimmed by 4 bases and J by 3 bases, leaving 10 bases between them. The CDR3 sequence is 13 residues long. CDR3 loop: CASSSGPDYEQYF. The CDR3 nucleotides read TGTGCCAGCAGTTCCGGACCCGACTACGAGCAGTACTTC.

The V call is TRBV9, the J call TRBJ2-7; D is uncertain. The V end was cut by 0 bases, the J end by 0 bases, with 7 bases between. The CDR3 totals 14 residues. Looked up from germline, CDR1 is SGDLS and CDR2 is YYNGEE. The CDR3 DNA reads as TGTGCCAGCAGCGTAGAATACAGCTCCTACGAGCAGTACTTC. Translating it yields CASSVEYSSYEQYF.

This sequence joins TRBV12-3 or TRBV12-4 and TRBJ1-1; 9 bases fit TRBD1. J lost 6 bases, V lost 5 bases, and 10 bases had no gene match. The CDR3 is 15 amino acids. CDR3 coding DNA: TGTGCCAGCAGTACGAGGGACAGGGAGTTGGCTGAAGCTTTCTTT. It yields the protein CASSTRDRELAEAFF.

In this sample, this clonotype turned up a few times. This chain uses TRBV7-8 with TRBJ1-3; TRBD1 matches 7 bases. Unmatched junction bases numbered 10, after V lost 5 bases and J lost 0 bases. This CDR3 spans 17 amino acids. The germline V gene has CDR1 SGHVS and CDR2 FQNEAQ. CDR3 amino acids: CASSVQGQTSSGNTIYF. CDR3 DNA: TGTGCCAGCAGCGTGCAGGGACAGACCAGCTCTGGAAACACCATATATTTT.

The V gene is TRBV4-3, the J gene TRBJ1-4; D unresolved. CDR3 size: 13 residues. Germline lookup yields CDR1 LGHNA and CDR2 YSLEER. The V gene lost 1 base and the J gene lost 6 bases, with 6 bases spanning the gap. This chain's CDR3 is CASSQGFDEKLFF. Written as DNA, the CDR3 is TGCGCCAGCAGCCAAGGGTTTGATGAAAAACTGTTTTTT.

The CDR3 region is CASGTSKNNEQFF. CDR3 in DNA: TGTGCCAGCGGGACTAGCAAAAACAATGAGCAGTTCTTC. This chain links TRBV6-5 with TRBJ2-1; 9 bases map to TRBD2. Trimming at V came to 8 bases and at J to 5 bases, leaving 4 bases not matched to a gene. Per germline, CDR1 MNHEY and CDR2 SVGAGI. The CDR3 runs 13 residues.

The genes are TRBV5-1 and TRBJ2-3, with D unclear. V was trimmed by 0 bases and J by 4 bases, leaving 12 bases between them. Germline values: CDR1 SGHRS, CDR2 YFSETQ. There are 15 residues in the CDR3. In DNA, the CDR3 is TGCGCCAGCAGCTTGGCCAACGTGGTGGCAGATACGCAGTATTTT. The encoded protein is CASSLANVVADTQYF.

The chain employs TRBV12-3 or TRBV12-4 and TRBJ2-3; 12 nucleotides line up with TRBD2. The CDR3 loop spans 16 amino acids. V was pared by 3 bases and J by 2 bases, with 3 bases of the junction left unmatched. CDR3 sequence reads: CASSFRLAGATDTQYF. The CDR3 nucleotides read TGTGCCAGCAGTTTCCGACTAGCGGGGGCCACAGATACGCAGTATTTT.

This clonotype was detected ten times or more. V is TRBV20-1 and J is TRBJ2-3; the D gene is possibly TRBD2 (6 bases). The V end lost 5 bases, the J end lost 2 bases, and 8 bases lay between the germline ends. Germline V gene sequence: CDR1 DFQATT, CDR2 SNEGSKA (reference sequence). This CDR3 has 12 amino acids. The CDR3 protein is CSALAFTDTQYF. The CDR3 coding sequence is TGCAGTGCTCTAGCGTTCACAGATACGCAGTATTTT.

The J gene is TRBJ2-7, the V gene TRBV5-1; D tentatively reads TRBD1 or TRBD2 (5 bases each). Between the trimmed V and J ends, which lost 4 bases and 7 bases, there was a span of 18 bases. The CDR3 is 14 amino acids. Germline CDR1 and CDR2: SGHRS and YFSETQ. The CDR3 region is CASSPGTSTVEQYV. CDR3 bases: TGCGCCAGCAGCCCGGGGACCTCCACTGTGGAGCAGTACGTC.

This clonotype turned up a few times. In nucleotides, the CDR3 is TGTGCCAGCAGCACCAGACAGGGGTTGGGTTCCTACGAGCAGTACTTC. It is translated as CASSTRQGLGSYEQYF. J is TRBJ2-7 and V is TRBV7-2, with 8 bases identical to TRBD1. Germline V lookup: CDR1 SGHTA, CDR2 FQGNSA. V lost 5 bases, J lost 1 base, and 10 bases stayed unmatched. The CDR3 has 16 amino acids.

The CDR3 sequence: CASSRPSGGNTDTQYF. CDR3 nucleotides: TGCGCCAGCAGCCGCCCTAGCGGGGGAAACACAGATACGCAGTATTTT. The chain combines TRBV5-1 with TRBJ2-3; 10 positions agree with TRBD2. The V and J ends lost 4 bases and 2 bases, in that order; junction bases with no gene match: 7. CDR3 length: 16 amino acids. CDR1 is SGHRS and CDR2 is YFSETQ in the germline V gene.

The gene calls are TRBV6-2 or TRBV6-3 and TRBJ2-5; D is unclear. The V gene lost 6 bases and the J gene lost 5 bases, with 13 bases spanning the gap. CDR1 and CDR2 from the germline V gene are MNHEY and SVGEGT. This CDR3 is built from 13 residues. The CDR3 DNA follows: TGTGCCAGCAGCCTCTCACTTAAGGAGACCCAGTACTTC. Protein product: CASSLSLKETQYF.

J is TRBJ1-1 and V is TRBV11-2; D is undetermined. Germline lookup yields CDR1 SGHAT and CDR2 FQNNGV. CDR3 length equals 14 residues. Trimming took off 3 bases at V and 0 bases at J, with 8 bases between the two ends. CDR3 DNA sequence: TGTGCCAGCAGCTTTGAGGCCATGAACACTGAAGCTTTCTTT. This codes for CASSFEAMNTEAFF. The full variable domain, with the rest looked up from reference TRBV11-2 and TRBJ1-1, is EAGVAQSPRYKIIEKRQSVAFWCNPISGHATLYWYQQILGQGPKLLIQFQNNGVVDDSQLPKDRFSAERLKGVDSTLKIQPAKLEDSAVYLCASSFEAMNTEAFFGQGTRLTVV.

A few counts support this clonotype. The genes are TRBV4-2 and TRBJ2-2; maybe TRBD2 (5 bases). From germline, CDR1 is LGHNA and CDR2 YNFKEQ. V was pared by 4 bases and J by 0 bases, with 12 bases between. The CDR3 sequence is 16 residues long. DNA of the CDR3: TGTGCCAGCAGCCTAGAGCGGTTCGCGAACACCGGGGAGCTGTTTTTT. This codes for CASSLERFANTGELFF.

This clonotype was counted only a few times. The chain joins TRBV10-3 to TRBJ2-7; TRBD1 matches 7 bases. The CDR3 loop spans 19 amino acids. Looked up from germline, CDR1 is ENHRY and CDR2 is SYGVKD. Germline trimming cut 6 bases from V and 7 bases from J; bases unmatched to any gene: 27. The CDR3 loop reads CAISVRNFWTGGPRLEQYF. Here the CDR3 DNA reads TGTGCCATCAGCGTGAGAAATTTTTGGACAGGTGGCCCCAGGCTTGAGCAGTACTTC.

This clonotype was counted ten times or more. This sequence joins TRBV6-1 and TRBJ2-4; no definite D call. There are 15 residues in the CDR3. V lost 3 bases, J lost 0 bases, and 9 bases lay in between. Germline V gene sequence: CDR1 MNHNS, CDR2 SASEGT. The CDR3 DNA follows: TGTGCCAGCAGTGATTTTGGGTCAGCCAAAAACATTCAGTACTTC. Translated: CASSDFGSAKNIQYF.